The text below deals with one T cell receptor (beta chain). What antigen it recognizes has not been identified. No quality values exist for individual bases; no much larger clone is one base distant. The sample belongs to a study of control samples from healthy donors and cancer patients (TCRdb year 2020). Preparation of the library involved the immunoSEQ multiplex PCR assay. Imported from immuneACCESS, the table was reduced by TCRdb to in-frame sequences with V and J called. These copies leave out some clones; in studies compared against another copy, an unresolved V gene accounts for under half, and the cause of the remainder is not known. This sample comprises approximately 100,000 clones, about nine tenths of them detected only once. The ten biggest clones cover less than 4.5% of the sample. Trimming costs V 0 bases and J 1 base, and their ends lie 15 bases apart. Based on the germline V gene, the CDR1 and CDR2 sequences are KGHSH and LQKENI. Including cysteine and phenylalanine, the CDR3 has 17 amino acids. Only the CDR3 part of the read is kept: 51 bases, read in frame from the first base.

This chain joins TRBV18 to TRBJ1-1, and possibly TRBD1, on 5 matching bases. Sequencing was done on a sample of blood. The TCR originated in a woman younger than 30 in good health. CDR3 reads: CASSPPGRGGRNTEAFF. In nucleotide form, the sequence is TGTGCCAGCTCACCACCTGGGAGGGGAGGAAGGAACACTGAAGCTTTCTTT.